This TCR beta chain appears in the sequencing data of a study of graft-versus-host responses after intestinal transplantation. Study-level background: Every recipient underwent anti-thymocyte globulin induction, then tacrolimus and steroids for two to four years.

Broader study findings: Graft-donor T cell macrochimerism coincided with high graft-versus-host to host-versus-graft clonal ratios in allografts.

As to this clone: The antigen is undetermined.

Method: immunoSEQ multiplex PCR; TCRdb's copy keeps in-frame clones and lacks some. The sample records about 3,200 clones, about 93% being singletons. This CDR3 region has 14 residues. Per germline, CDR1 LNHDA and CDR2 SQIVND (reference sequence). J was trimmed by 6 bases and V by 7 bases; bases with no gene match: 9. Specimen: bone marrow, collected 350 to 400 days after transplant. This TCR came from a human patient who received an intestinal transplant, so some T cells may come from the graft donor. The V gene is TRBV19, the J gene TRBJ1-2; 9 positions agree with TRBD1. In DNA, the CDR3 is TGTGCCAGTACGGTCCCCGGGACAGGGAATGGCTACACCTTC. Translation gives CASTVPGTGNGYTF.